Listed below are T cell receptor beta chains from one sample, sequenced in a study of blood T cell repertoires in COVID-19. Clones were read by immunoSEQ multiplex PCR, and TCRdb kept only the in-frame ones, dropping some. Of about 250,000 clones listed, about 90% are singletons. The sample taken for sequencing was PBMCs or T cells enriched from blood (not recorded which). The receptors shown here come from a young woman with acute COVID-19. Each CDR3 is given with its conserved first and last residue. The D gene is left open where the match is weak. Size values are once, few and many counts, or a class for expanded clones, and some rows have none.

clone_size: NA; v_call: TRBV7-6; j_call: TRBJ2-6; cdr3_length: 16; d_call: NA; cdr3_aa: CASSSGSLQGANVLTF; cdr3_nt: TGTGCCAGCAGCAGCGGTTCTCTCCAGGGGGCCAACGTCCTGACTTTC
clone_size: NA; v_call: TRBV12-3/TRBV12-4; j_call: TRBJ1-1; cdr3_length: 13; d_call: NA; cdr3_aa: CASREIQFTEAFF; cdr3_nt: TGTGCCAGCAGAGAAATTCAGTTCACTGAAGCTTTCTTT
clone_size: NA; v_call: TRBV18; j_call: TRBJ2-2; cdr3_length: 17; d_call: NA; cdr3_aa: CASSPAERREDTGELFF; cdr3_nt: TGTGCCAGCTCACCAGCCGAGAGGCGGGAAGACACCGGGGAGCTGTTTTTT
clone_size: NA; v_call: TRBV19; j_call: TRBJ2-2; cdr3_length: 14; d_call: TRBD1; cdr3_aa: CASARQGVAGELFF; cdr3_nt: TGTGCCAGTGCGCGACAGGGAGTCGCCGGGGAGCTGTTTTTT
clone_size: NA; v_call: TRBV19; j_call: TRBJ1-1; cdr3_length: 15; d_call: NA; cdr3_aa: CASSIRRALNTEAFF; cdr3_nt: TGTGCCAGTAGTATAAGGAGGGCCTTGAACACTGAAGCTTTCTTT
clone_size: NA; v_call: TRBV6-5; j_call: TRBJ2-1; cdr3_length: 16; d_call: NA; cdr3_aa: CASSYRPGSSYNEQFF; cdr3_nt: TGTGCCAGCAGTTACCGTCCGGGAAGCTCCTACAATGAGCAGTTCTTC
clone_size: NA; v_call: TRBV11-2; j_call: TRBJ2-3; cdr3_length: 15; d_call: NA; cdr3_aa: CAQSGTATATDTQYF; cdr3_nt: TGTGCCCAATCGGGGACTGCCACCGCCACAGATACGCAGTATTTT
clone_size: NA; v_call: TRBV29-1; j_call: TRBJ1-2; cdr3_length: 14; d_call: TRBD1; cdr3_aa: CSVEMDRGLYGYTF; cdr3_nt: TGCAGCGTTGAAATGGACAGGGGACTCTATGGCTACACCTTC
clone_size: few; v_call: TRBV28; j_call: TRBJ1-2; cdr3_length: 12; d_call: NA; cdr3_aa: CASRSNLYGYTF; cdr3_nt: TGTGCCAGCAGGTCCAACCTATATGGCTACACCTTC
clone_size: NA; v_call: TRBV19; j_call: TRBJ1-1; cdr3_length: 14; d_call: TRBD1; cdr3_aa: CASSPTGGVSEAFF; cdr3_nt: TGTGCCAGTAGTCCGACAGGGGGCGTTTCTGAAGCTTTCTTT
clone_size: NA; v_call: TRBV30; j_call: TRBJ1-3; cdr3_length: 16; d_call: NA; cdr3_aa: CAWSPLWGSSGNTIYF; cdr3_nt: TGTGCCTGGAGTCCCCTCTGGGGCTCCTCTGGAAACACCATATATTTT
clone_size: NA; v_call: TRBV9; j_call: TRBJ2-3; cdr3_length: 13; d_call: TRBD2; cdr3_aa: CASSLLAADTQYF; cdr3_nt: TGTGCCAGCAGCCTACTAGCGGCAGATACGCAGTATTTT
clone_size: NA; v_call: TRBV7-3; j_call: TRBJ1-4; cdr3_length: 14; d_call: NA; cdr3_aa: CASSSLGPPEKLFF; cdr3_nt: TGTGCCAGCAGCTCCTTGGGGCCCCCAGAAAAACTGTTTTTT
clone_size: NA; v_call: TRBV10-2; j_call: TRBJ2-1; cdr3_length: 14; d_call: TRBD2; cdr3_aa: CASSAAGVRNEQFF; cdr3_nt: TGCGCCAGCAGTGCAGCGGGAGTGCGGAATGAGCAGTTCTTC